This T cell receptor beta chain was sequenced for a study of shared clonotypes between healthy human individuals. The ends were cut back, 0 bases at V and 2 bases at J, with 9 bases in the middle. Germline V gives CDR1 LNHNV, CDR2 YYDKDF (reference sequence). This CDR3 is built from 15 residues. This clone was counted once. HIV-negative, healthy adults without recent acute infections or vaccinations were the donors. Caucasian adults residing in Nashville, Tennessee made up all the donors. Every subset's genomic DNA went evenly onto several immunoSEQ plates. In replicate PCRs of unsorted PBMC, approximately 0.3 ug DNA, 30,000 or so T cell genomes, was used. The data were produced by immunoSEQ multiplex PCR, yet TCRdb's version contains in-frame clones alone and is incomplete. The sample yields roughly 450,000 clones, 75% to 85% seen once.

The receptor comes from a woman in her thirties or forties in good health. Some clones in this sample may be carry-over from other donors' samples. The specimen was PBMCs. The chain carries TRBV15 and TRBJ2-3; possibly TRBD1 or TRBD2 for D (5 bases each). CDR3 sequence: CATSRDPGTTDTQYF. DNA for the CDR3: TGTGCCACCAGCAGAGATCCGGGGACCACAGATACGCAGTATTTT.